Shown below are 18 T cell receptor beta chains from a single sample sequenced in a study of T cells in women clearing cervical HPV infection. Here immunoSEQ multiplex PCR was the method, and the copy in TCRdb shows in-frame clones only, minus some. This sample contains tens of thousands of clones. Source material: blood buffy coat. These receptor sequences come from a woman between 18 and 70 years old with a cervical HPV16 infection that either progressed to CIN3+ or cleared (not recorded which).

As for this clone: The CDR3 extends 3 residues past the end of the read, so its final part is completed from the germline J gene. The V call is TRBV29-1, the J call TRBJ2-7; D is unclear. The CDR3 loop spans 10 amino acids. Trimming cost V 8 bases and J 0 bases, with 5 bases left between them. Germline V lookup: CDR1 SQVTM, CDR2 ANQGSEA. The CDR3 reads CSTASYEQYF. CDR3 DNA, as far as it was read: TGCAGCACTGCCTCCTACGAG.

Comment on this clone: The observed sequence ends 3 residues before the CDR3 terminus, with the missing tail filled in from the germline J gene. The chain uses TRBV5-4 and TRBJ1-2; maybe TRBD1 (6 bases). The CDR3 sequence is 13 residues long. The V end lost 1 base, the J end lost 4 bases, and 8 bases lay between the germline ends. Germline CDR1 and CDR2: SGHNT and YYREEE (reference sequence). The part of the CDR3 DNA that was read is TGTGCCAGCAGCTTGAAGGGGGTCTATGGC. Protein sequence: CASSLKGVYG. Given in full, the CDR3 is CASSLKGVYGYTF.

On this clone: The read halts 3 residues ahead of the CDR3 end, with the missing end drawn from the germline J gene. The chain recombines TRBV5-6 with TRBJ2-7; no clear D gene. Between the trimmed V and J ends, which lost 1 base and 3 bases, there was a span of 11 bases. The CDR3 loop spans 14 amino acids. Germline lookup yields CDR1 SGHDT and CDR2 YYEEEE. The CDR3 bases that were read are TGTGCCAGCAGCTTGCCAGGAAATTACTACGAG. It translates to CASSLPGNYYE. The full CDR3 protein is CASSLPGNYYEQYF.

In the case of this clone: The read stops 3 residues short of the end of the CDR3; the missing end is completed from the germline J gene. This chain joins TRBV20-1 and TRBJ2-2; weak D call: TRBD1 (5 bases). Germline-derived CDR1 and CDR2 are DFQATT and SNEGSKA (reference sequence). V dropped 6 bases and J dropped 4 bases, with 15 bases sitting between them. The CDR3 is made up of 14 amino acids. CDR3 residues: CSAPPRAFTGELFF. The sequenced part of the CDR3 DNA is TGCAGTGCCCCCCCCAGGGCTTTCACCGGGGAG.

As regards this clone: The CDR3 end is not reached by the read, which stops 3 residues before it; the germline J gene fills it in. This chain links TRBV5-4 with TRBJ1-4; the D is unclear. The CDR3 totals 14 residues. CDR1 is SGHNT and CDR2 is YYREEE in the germline V gene (reference sequence). The part of the CDR3 DNA that was read is TGTGCCAGCAGCGCCGGACTGCTAAATTCACCA. Amino acid sequence: CASSAGLLNSP. The entire CDR3 protein reads CASSAGLLNSPLFF.

Of note for this clone: Read sequence stops 3 residues before the CDR3 end, and the germline J gene provides the missing end. The chain recombines TRBV29-1 with TRBJ2-7, with TRBD1 matching over 9 bases. Germline V gives CDR1 SQVTM, CDR2 ANQGSEA. The J segment lost 4 bases and the V segment lost 5 bases, leaving 6 bases of the junction unmatched. The length of the CDR3 is 13 residues. CDR3 DNA (partial): TGCAGCGTTAGAACAGGGGGCGGTTACGAG. Protein sequence: CSVRTGGGYE. The full CDR3 protein is CSVRTGGGYEQYF.

In regard to this clone: Coverage ceases 3 residues before the CDR3 finishes, and the germline J gene fills in the end. The chain has TRBV9 and TRBJ2-7; TRBD1 matches at 10 bases. This CDR3 has 15 amino acids. The germline CDR1 and CDR2 sequences are SGDLS and YYNGEE. V lost 0 bases to trimming and J lost 3 bases; unmatched junction nucleotides: 3. The sequenced part of the CDR3 DNA is TGTGCCAGCAGCGTAGGAGGGACAGGGGACTACGAG. As protein: CASSVGGTGDYE. The whole CDR3 is CASSVGGTGDYEQYF.

Of note for this clone: The read comes to an end 3 residues before the CDR3 does, leaving the germline J gene to fill in the end. The chain employs TRBV19 and TRBJ1-2, with D possibly TRBD1 on 6 matching bases. V lost 7 bases to trimming and J lost 4 bases, with 16 bases between them. The V gene's germline CDR1 is LNHDA and CDR2 SQIVND (reference sequence). The CDR3 length is 14 residues. CDR3 sequence: CASIGGGSGYGYTF. CDR3 DNA, as far as it was read: TGTGCCAGTATCGGCGGGGGCTCTGGCTATGGC.

A note on this clone: The read finishes 3 residues shy of the CDR3 end, and the germline J gene is used to complete it. V is TRBV5-4 and J is TRBJ1-6; a weak D match, TRBD1 (5 bases). Germline V gene data show CDR1 as SGHNT and CDR2 as YYREEE (reference sequence). The CDR3 length is 16 residues. The germline V and J ends were trimmed by 0 bases and 7 bases, with 14 bases remaining between them. The CDR3 bases that were read are TGTGCCAGCAGCTTGGGGCAGTATGACAGCAATTCACCC. Translating it yields CASSLGQYDSNSP. The complete CDR3 sequence is CASSLGQYDSNSPLHF.

About this clone: Read data end 3 residues before the CDR3 end; the end is taken from the germline J gene. The gene calls are TRBV18 and TRBJ2-3; the D gene is possibly TRBD1 (5 bases). Germline V lookup: CDR1 KGHSH, CDR2 LQKENI. V was shortened by 2 bases and J by 5 bases, with 14 bases between the two germline ends. The CDR3 consists of 15 residues. The CDR3 region is CASSPDHRRRDTQYF. The CDR3 DNA, read in part, is TGTGCCAGCTCACCAGACCACAGGAGAAGAGATACG. Based on the CDR3 plus reference TRBV18 and TRBJ2-3, the full variable domain is NAGVMQNPRHLVRRRGQEARLRCSPMKGHSHVYWYRQLPEEGLKFMVYLQKENIIDESGMPKERFSAEFPKEGPSILRIQQVVRGDSAAYFCASSPDHRRRDTQYFGPGTRLTVL.

As concerns this clone: Read data end 3 residues before the CDR3 end; the end is taken from the germline J gene. The genes are TRBV29-1 and TRBJ1-1, with TRBD1 as a possible D gene (6 bases). In germline, CDR1 is SQVTM, CDR2 ANQGSEA. This CDR3 region has 13 residues. V was pared by 7 bases and J by 1 base, with 13 bases between. The covered CDR3 bases are TGCAGCGCTCGGGGAGGGGGGAACACTGAA. Translated, it gives CSARGGGNTE. Given in full, the CDR3 is CSARGGGNTEAFF. Supplemented by reference TRBV29-1 and TRBJ1-1, the full variable domain reads SAVISQKPSRDICQRGTSLTIQCQVDSQVTMMFWYRQQPGQSLTLIATANQGSEATYESGFVIDKFPISRPNLTFSTLTVSNMSPEDSSIYLCSARGGGNTEAFFGQGTRLTVV.

Concerning this clone: The CDR3 extends 3 residues past the end of the read, so its final part is completed from the germline J gene. The chain joins TRBV30 to TRBJ1-6; D unresolved. Germline assignment: CDR1 GTSNPN and CDR2 SVGIG (reference sequence). The CDR3 length is 14 residues. Trimming left V 5 bases short and J 9 bases short, with 17 bases between. The CDR3 DNA, read in part, is TGTGCCTGGGCTGGACTGAGAGGTAGTTCACCC. It is translated as CAWAGLRGSSP. In full, the CDR3 reads CAWAGLRGSSPLHF.

Points on this clone: The CDR3 end falls 3 residues outside the read, so it is completed with the germline J gene. The chain combines TRBV30 with TRBJ2-3, with D maybe TRBD2 (6 bases). CDR3 size: 15 residues. Per germline, CDR1 GTSNPN and CDR2 SVGIG (reference sequence). The V end lost 0 bases, the J end lost 2 bases, and 12 bases lay between the germline ends. The part of the CDR3 DNA that was read is TGTGCCTGGAGTGTTGGAGGGGCATTCACAGATACG. This translates into CAWSVGGAFTDT. The full CDR3 is CAWSVGGAFTDTQYF.

Turning to this clone: The sequence runs out 3 residues before the end of the CDR3; the remainder is reconstructed from the germline J gene. This sample also contains other DNA sequences that code for the same CDR3. J is TRBJ1-3 and V is TRBV5-6; 7 bases line up with TRBD1. Trimming took 4 bases from V and 4 from J; bases not matched to a gene: 5. Germline assignment: CDR1 SGHDT and CDR2 YYEEEE. This CDR3 region has 14 residues. CDR3 region: CASSAGQLGNTIYF. Partial CDR3 DNA: TGTGCCAGCAGCGCGGGACAGCTAGGAAACACC.

Concerning this clone: The read gets to within 3 residues of the CDR3 end, and the germline J gene fills in the rest. The V gene is TRBV5-1, the J gene TRBJ2-5, with 7 bases identical to TRBD2. The trim removed 4 bases at V and 4 bases at J, leaving 7 bases unmatched. There are 14 residues in the CDR3. The germline CDR1 and CDR2 sequences are SGHRS and YFSETQ. The CDR3 protein is CASSPGGRIETQYF. The DNA read from the CDR3 is TGCGCCAGCAGCCCCGGCGGGAGAATAGAGACC. Full variable domain (rest looked up from reference TRBV5-1 and TRBJ2-5): KAGVTQTPRYLIKTRGQQVTLSCSPISGHRSVSWYQQTPGQGLQFLFEYFSETQRNKGNFPGRFSGRQFSNSRSEMNVSTLELGDSALYLCASSPGGRIETQYFGPGTRLLVL.

As to this clone: The read terminates 3 residues ahead of where the CDR3 ends, so the germline J gene completes it. V gene TRBV18 combines with J gene TRBJ2-4; 7 bases fit TRBD1. This CDR3 has 14 amino acids. Germline V lookup: CDR1 KGHSH, CDR2 LQKENI. The CDR3 protein is CASSPMTGNDGQYF. CDR3 DNA, as far as it was read: TGTGCCAGCTCACCGATGACAGGGAACGATGGT.

With regard to this clone: The read stops 3 residues short of the end of the CDR3; the missing end is completed from the germline J gene. The chain has TRBV6-2 or TRBV6-3 and TRBJ1-2; D not certain. The CDR3 runs 11 residues. Germline lookup yields CDR1 MNHEY and CDR2 SVGEGT. V lost 4 bases and J lost 4, with 4 bases in between. Partial CDR3 DNA: TGTGCCAGCAGTTCCCTCTATGGC. Encoded protein: CASSSLYG. The full-length CDR3 reads as CASSSLYGYTF.

Turning to this clone: The DNA ends 3 residues before the CDR3 does, and the rest of the CDR3 is filled in from the germline J gene. The rearrangement uses TRBV5-1 and TRBJ1-5; 7 nucleotides line up with TRBD1. The CDR3 consists of 13 residues. Germline CDR1 and CDR2: SGHRS and YFSETQ. V was clipped by 4 bases and J by 5 bases; unmatched bases: 3. The DNA read from the CDR3 is TGCGCCAGCAGCAGGGACAGAGATCAGCCC. It is translated as CASSRDRDQP. The whole CDR3 reads CASSRDRDQPQHF.